One sample yielded the 12 T cell receptor beta chains listed below, sequenced in a study of control samples from healthy donors and cancer patients. Repertoires were generated with immunoSEQ multiplex PCR, while TCRdb's copy carries only in-frame clones and drops some. The table lists tens of thousands of clones, around 80% of them singletons. The sample consisted of blood. These receptors came from a man aged 60 to 75 in good health.

This clone turned up a few times. The chain uses TRBV6-5 and TRBJ1-2, with D unresolved. This CDR3 has 14 residues. V was clipped by 5 bases and J by 5 bases, with 15 bases between them. Germline lookup yields CDR1 MNHEY and CDR2 SVGAGI. The CDR3 sequence is CASSPRATGYGYTF. The CDR3 nucleotides are TGTGCCAGCAGTCCAAGGGCGACGGGGTATGGCTACACCTTC.

By sample fraction, this clone is medium-sized (0.01 to 0.1%). This chain joins TRBV29-1 and TRBJ2-1, with TRBD1 matching 7 bases. Germline V gives CDR1 SQVTM, CDR2 ANQGSEA. The CDR3 totals 15 residues. The ends lost 1 base at V and 3 bases at J; junction bases unmatched: 6. CDR3 residues: CSVEVWDSNYNEQFF. In DNA, the CDR3 is TGCAGCGTTGAAGTGTGGGACAGCAACTACAATGAGCAGTTCTTC.

This chain connects TRBV5-5 to TRBJ1-2; TRBD1 matches at 8 bases. The CDR3 length is 16 residues. Germline loops: CDR1 SGHKS, CDR2 YYEKEE (reference sequence). Germline trimming cut 4 bases from V and 8 bases from J; bases unmatched to any gene: 16. The CDR3 DNA sequence: TGTGCCAGCAGCCCAACTCCAAACCTTCGGACAGGGGGCTACACCTTC. Its protein is CASSPTPNLRTGGYTF.

Only a few counts were recorded for this clone. The rearrangement links TRBV15 to TRBJ2-7; 10 bases align to TRBD2. CDR1 and CDR2 from the germline V gene are LNHNV and YYDKDF (reference sequence). CDR3 length: 16 amino acids. V was pared by 0 bases and J by 2 bases, with 4 bases of the junction left unmatched. The CDR3 sequence: CATSREWTSGTYEQYF. DNA for the CDR3: TGTGCCACCAGCAGAGAATGGACTAGCGGTACCTACGAGCAGTACTTC. Filled out from reference TRBV15 and TRBJ2-7, the complete variable domain reads DAMVIQNPRYQVTQFGKPVTLSCSQTLNHNVMYWYQQKSSQAPKLLFHYYDKDFNNEADTPDNFQSRRPNTSFCFLDIRSPGLGDTAMYLCATSREWTSGTYEQYFGPGTRLTVT.

V gene TRBV5-1 combines with J gene TRBJ1-1; D gene ambiguous. Per the germline V gene, CDR1 is SGHRS and CDR2 is YFSETQ. V lost 6 bases and J lost 10, with 22 bases in between. This CDR3 has 14 amino acids. The CDR3 DNA reads as TGCGCCAGCACCTTAAGCAGTGCAGCGTCTGGAGCTTTCTTT. Its translation: CASTLSSAASGAFF.

CDR3 coding DNA: TGTGCCAGCTCACCACCGTCAGGGGGGATCAATGAGCAGTTCTTC. This sequence encodes CASSPPSGGINEQFF. The V and J genes are TRBV18 and TRBJ2-1; possible D gene TRBD1, 7 bases. Trimming shortened V by 0 bases and J by 6 bases, and 12 bases separated the two germline ends. The CDR3 spans 15 residues. The V gene's germline CDR1 is KGHSH and CDR2 LQKENI.

The V gene is TRBV5-1, the J gene TRBJ2-6, with 8 nucleotides matching TRBD2. The CDR3 runs to 18 residues. V lost 3 bases and J lost 0; bases outside the gene matches: 8. CDR1 and CDR2 (germline): SGHRS, YFSETQ. The CDR3 loop reads CASSSVTSVHSGANVLTF. CDR3 bases: TGCGCCAGCAGCTCAGTGACTAGCGTTCACTCTGGGGCCAACGTCCTGACTTTC.

This clone was observed a few times. V gene TRBV11-1 combines with J gene TRBJ1-6; 7 positions agree with TRBD1. From germline, CDR1 is SGHAT and CDR2 FQDESV (reference sequence). V was clipped by 1 base and J by 8 bases; unmatched bases: 5. There are 15 residues in the CDR3. CDR3 loop: CASSLEGTVDSPLHF. Here the CDR3 DNA reads TGTGCCAGCAGCTTAGAGGGGACAGTCGATTCACCCCTCCACTTT.

The chain has TRBV9 and TRBJ2-1; D might be TRBD1 (5 bases). CDR3 size: 15 residues. Germline assignment: CDR1 SGDLS and CDR2 YYNGEE. V was cut by 0 bases and J by 8 bases, with 15 bases left in between. Written as DNA, the CDR3 is TGTGCCAGCAGCGTAGCGTCAGGGTTTTACGATGAGCAGTTCTTC. It specifies CASSVASGFYDEQFF.

The chain combines TRBV9 with TRBJ1-1; perhaps TRBD1 as D (5 bases). The CDR3 is made up of 14 amino acids. Germline lookup yields CDR1 SGDLS and CDR2 YYNGEE. V was shortened by 0 bases and J by 7 bases, with 13 bases between the two germline ends. The CDR3 region is CASSVGPGGGEAFF. Here the CDR3 DNA reads TGTGCCAGCAGCGTAGGACCCGGGGGGGGTGAAGCTTTCTTT.

This chain connects TRBV15 to TRBJ2-7, with a tentative D call TRBD2 (5 bases). V lost 1 base and J 3 bases, leaving 10 bases between the germline ends. Germline V gives CDR1 LNHNV, CDR2 YYDKDF (reference sequence). This CDR3 comprises 14 residues. The DNA of the CDR3 is TGTGCCACCAGCAGAGGAGGGAGCGTCTACGAGCAGTACTTC. Its protein product is CATSRGGSVYEQYF.

V and J are TRBV7-8 and TRBJ1-2, with D unresolved. CDR3 length: 14 residues. Deletions cut 2 bases from V and 2 bases from J, with 9 bases between. CDR1 and CDR2 from the germline V gene are SGHVS and FQNEAQ. The CDR3 sequence: CASSLQGQNYGYTF. The CDR3 DNA reads as TGTGCCAGCAGCTTACAAGGGCAGAACTATGGCTACACCTTC.